The TCR beta chain described here comes from a study of technical replicates of blood from a few donors. From germline, CDR1 is MGHRA and CDR2 YSYEKL. The CDR3 is 12 amino acids in total, end residues counted. This clone appeared once. The conserved closing phenylalanine or tryptophan is absent in this CDR3, likely reflecting a read error. It is unclear where the CDR3 begins or ends on the DNA, so no DNA is shown, and the CDR3 is as TCRdb lists it. TCRdb's table, derived via immunoSEQ multiplex PCR, lists solely in-frame clones and lacks some. The sample includes some 66,000 clones, 95% to 98% of them seen just once.

The specimen was T cells isolated from PBMCs. The rearrangement uses TRBV4-1 and TRBJ1-2. This TCR derives from a human donor in good health. CDR3 in amino acids: CASSQTGRSYII.